This T cell receptor (beta chain) derives from a study of cytomegalovirus exposure and HLA in healthy donors. Overall study results and limits: Researchers reported from a later analysis that most CMV-associated TCR beta chains appeared HLA-restricted. Later on, a genetic analysis was performed. It linked a missense variant in DCLRE1C with V- and J-gene trimming of TCR beta. Three CMV-associated chains were confirmed in vitro to be specific for CMV antigens.

60 Vbeta and 13 Jbeta primers were used in PCR. Sequencing used immunoSEQ multiplex PCR; TCRdb keeps in-frame clones, though not all of them. Of 35,000 to 45,000 clones in the sample, roughly 69% were seen once. Donors counted as nominally healthy when sampled, yet unrecorded immune exposures were likely. Regarding this clone: Its antigen is not known.

This receptor was identified in a woman in her thirties in good health and CMV-seronegative. The sample was PBMCs.

The CDR3 bases are TGCGCCAGCAGCTTGGGACAGTCCACAGATACGCAGTATTTT. This sequence encodes CASSLGQSTDTQYF. The chain recombines TRBV5-1 with TRBJ2-3; the D gene is possibly TRBD1 (5 bases). CDR3 length: 14 amino acids. Germline V lookup: CDR1 SGHRS, CDR2 YFSETQ. V gave up 0 bases and J gave up 2 bases, with 7 bases separating them.